The source of this T cell receptor beta chain is a study of Graves' ophthalmopathy and Graves' hyperthyroidism. The study, taken as a whole, reports: Blood also harbored most expanded thyroid clonotypes above 0.001 frequency.

Sampling around 9 ml of fresh peripheral blood provided the PBMCs. The sample holds one count of this clonotype. Its antigen remains unknown. CDR1 and CDR2 (germline): SNHLY, FYNNEI. Trimming took 4 bases from V and 5 from J; bases not matched to a gene: 5. This CDR3 is built from 13 residues. RNA transcripts served as template for amplifying TCR beta CDR3 sequences. In the first round, RT-PCR was carried out with HTBI primers, and a multiplex PCR formed the second round. TCRdb recomputed calls from the multiplex PCR reads with MiXCR, one row per CDR3 protein. The repertoire holds 660,000 or so distinct CDR3 sequences, roughly two fifths seen once, with over 2.5% in the top ten.

Specimen: peripheral blood. The receptor comes from an adult man with Graves' ophthalmopathy. The chain carries TRBV2 and TRBJ2-7; 7 nucleotides match TRBD1. For the CDR3, the DNA is TGTGCCAGCAGTGGAACAGGGGCCGACGAGCAGTACTTC. Amino acid sequence: CASSGTGADEQYF.